This T cell receptor (beta chain) was sequenced during a study of T-cell reconstitution after alpha-beta-depleted transplantation in children. Study outcomes and limitations: Fresh T-cell production supplied most of the T-cell counts and diversity seen one year after transplant.

This clonotype was recorded many times. What it recognizes is unknown. Between the trimmed V and J ends, which lost 4 bases and 1 base, there was a span of 16 bases. The length of the CDR3 is 16 residues. CDR1 and CDR2 from the germline V gene are SGHRS and YFSETQ. Preparation of the TCRbeta library used unique molecular identifiers. Via MiXCR, TCRdb re-called the PCR reads, giving one row per CDR3 protein. The sample holds about 180,000 distinct CDR3 sequences, over 8.5% seen once. This TCR came from a boy aged 2 to 10 with acute myeloid leukemia, due to receive a stem cell transplant. Sample: PBMCs, taken before TCRalphabeta/CD19-depleted stem cell transplant. This chain connects TRBV5-1 to TRBJ2-3; TRBD2 might be the D (6 bases). CDR3 sequence (DNA): TGCGCCAGCAGCGGTGGGTCCGGCGGGGGCACAGATACGCAGTATTTT. Amino acids: CASSGGSGGGTDTQYF.